This T cell receptor beta chain emerged from a study of cytomegalovirus exposure and HLA in healthy donors. The PCR employed 60 Vbeta primers together with 13 Jbeta primers. The method was immunoSEQ multiplex PCR; TCRdb's version includes in-frame clones alone and lacks a portion of them. This listing includes 38,000 or so clones. Germline V lookup: CDR1 SGHNT, CDR2 YENEEA. The CDR3 has 14 amino acids. Germline trimming cut 5 bases from V and 8 bases from J; bases unmatched to any gene: 10. The chain has TRBV11-3 and TRBJ1-1; 8 nucleotides agree with TRBD1. The sequenced material came from PBMCs. The sequence was collected from a man aged 35-49 years in good health and CMV-seropositive. The CDR3 here is CASSPGTGGPEAFF. The CDR3 region has the DNA TGTGCCAGCAGCCCCGGGACAGGAGGTCCCGAAGCTTTCTTT.